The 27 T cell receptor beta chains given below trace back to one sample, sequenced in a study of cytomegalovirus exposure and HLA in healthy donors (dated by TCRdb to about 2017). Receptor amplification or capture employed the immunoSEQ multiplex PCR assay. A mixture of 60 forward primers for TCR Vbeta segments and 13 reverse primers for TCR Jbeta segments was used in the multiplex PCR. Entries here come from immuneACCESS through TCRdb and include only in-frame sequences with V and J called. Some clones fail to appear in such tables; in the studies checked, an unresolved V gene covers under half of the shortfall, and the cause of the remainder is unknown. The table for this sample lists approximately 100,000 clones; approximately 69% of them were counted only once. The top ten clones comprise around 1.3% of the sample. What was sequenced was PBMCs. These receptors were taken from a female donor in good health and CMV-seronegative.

CDR3 in amino acids: CASSFPSGTQETQYF. The CDR3 DNA sequence: TGCGCCAGCAGCTTCCCTAGCGGGACCCAAGAGACCCAGTACTTC. J is TRBJ2-5 and V is TRBV5-1; 9 bases match TRBD2. This CDR3 is 15 amino acids long. Germline CDR1 reads SGHRS; CDR2 reads YFSETQ. V dropped 2 bases and J dropped 1; count of bases not matched to a gene: 3.

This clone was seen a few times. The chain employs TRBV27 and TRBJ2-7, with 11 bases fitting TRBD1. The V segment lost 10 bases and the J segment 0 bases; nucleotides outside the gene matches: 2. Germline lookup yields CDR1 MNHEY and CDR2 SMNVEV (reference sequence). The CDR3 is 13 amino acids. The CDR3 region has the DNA TGTGCCACCGGGACAGGGGGCTCCTACGAGCAGTACTTC. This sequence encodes CATGTGGSYEQYF.

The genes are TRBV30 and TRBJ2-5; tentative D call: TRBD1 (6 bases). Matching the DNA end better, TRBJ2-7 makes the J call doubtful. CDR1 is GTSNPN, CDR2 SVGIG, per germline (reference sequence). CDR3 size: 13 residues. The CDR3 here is CARGPGTLYEQYF. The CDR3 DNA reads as TGTGCCCGCGGCCCCGGGACACTTTACGAGCAGTACTTC.

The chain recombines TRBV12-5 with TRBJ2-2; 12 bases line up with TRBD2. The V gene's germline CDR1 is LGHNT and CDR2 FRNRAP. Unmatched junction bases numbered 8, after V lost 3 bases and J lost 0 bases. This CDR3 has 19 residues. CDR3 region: CASGFTRTSGIANTGELFF. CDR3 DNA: TGTGCTAGTGGTTTCACGAGGACTAGCGGGATTGCGAACACCGGGGAGCTGTTTTTT.

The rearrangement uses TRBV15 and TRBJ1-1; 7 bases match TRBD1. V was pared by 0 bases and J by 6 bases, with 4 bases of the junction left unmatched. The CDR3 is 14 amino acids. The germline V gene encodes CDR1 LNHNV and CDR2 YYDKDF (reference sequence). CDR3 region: CATSRETGEAEAFF. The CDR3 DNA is TGTGCCACCAGCAGAGAAACAGGGGAGGCTGAAGCTTTCTTT.

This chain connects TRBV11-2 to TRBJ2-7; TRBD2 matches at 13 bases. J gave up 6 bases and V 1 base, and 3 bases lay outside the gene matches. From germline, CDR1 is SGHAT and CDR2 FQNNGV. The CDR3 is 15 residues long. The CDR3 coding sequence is TGTGCCAGCAGCTTAGGGGGACTAGCGGGAATCGAGCAGTACTTC. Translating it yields CASSLGGLAGIEQYF.

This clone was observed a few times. As DNA, the CDR3 is TGTGCCAGCAGCCAAGTAACAGGTACCTATGGCTACACCTTC. The encoded protein is CASSQVTGTYGYTF. The chain links TRBV4-2 to TRBJ1-2; tentative D call: TRBD1 (5 bases). The CDR3 is made up of 14 amino acids. CDR1 and CDR2 from the germline V gene are LGHNA and YNFKEQ. Trimming took 1 base from V and 4 from J, leaving 10 bases between them.

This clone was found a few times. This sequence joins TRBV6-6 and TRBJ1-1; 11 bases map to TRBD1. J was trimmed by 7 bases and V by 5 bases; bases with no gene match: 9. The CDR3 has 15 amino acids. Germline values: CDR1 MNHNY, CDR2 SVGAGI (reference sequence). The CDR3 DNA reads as TGTGCCAGCAGTACCCGGGACAGGGGGTTCCTTGAAGCTTTCTTT. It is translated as CASSTRDRGFLEAFF.

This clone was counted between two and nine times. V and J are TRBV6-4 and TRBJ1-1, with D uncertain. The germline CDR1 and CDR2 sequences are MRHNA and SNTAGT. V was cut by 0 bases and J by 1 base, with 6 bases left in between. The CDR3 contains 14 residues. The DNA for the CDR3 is TGTGCCAGCAGTGACTCCAGCGAGAACACTGAAGCTTTCTTT. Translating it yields CASSDSSENTEAFF.

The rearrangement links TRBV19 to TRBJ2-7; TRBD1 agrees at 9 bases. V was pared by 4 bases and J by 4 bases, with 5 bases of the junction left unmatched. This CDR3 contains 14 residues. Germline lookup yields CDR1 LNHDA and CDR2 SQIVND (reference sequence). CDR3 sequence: CASSTGQGRYEQYF. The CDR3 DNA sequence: TGTGCCAGTAGTACCGGACAGGGGCGATACGAGCAGTACTTC.

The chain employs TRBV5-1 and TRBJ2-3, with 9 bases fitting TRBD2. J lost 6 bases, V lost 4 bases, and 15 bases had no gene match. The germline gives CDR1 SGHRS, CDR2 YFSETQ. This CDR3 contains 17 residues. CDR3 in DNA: TGCGCCAGCAGCATACGGGCCTTAGCGGGAGTATCGGATACGCAGTATTTT. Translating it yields CASSIRALAGVSDTQYF.

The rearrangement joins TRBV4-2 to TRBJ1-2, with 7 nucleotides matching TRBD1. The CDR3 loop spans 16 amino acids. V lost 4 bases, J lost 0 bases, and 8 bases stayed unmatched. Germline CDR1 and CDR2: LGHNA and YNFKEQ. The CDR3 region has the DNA TGTGCCAGCAGCCTCCGGACAGGTTCTACTAACTATGGCTACACCTTC. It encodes CASSLRTGSTNYGYTF.

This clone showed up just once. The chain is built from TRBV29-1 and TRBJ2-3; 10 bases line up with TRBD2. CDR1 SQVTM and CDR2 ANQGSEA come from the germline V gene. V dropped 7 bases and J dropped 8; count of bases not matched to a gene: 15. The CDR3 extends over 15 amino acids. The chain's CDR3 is CSAQPLGLAGGTQYF. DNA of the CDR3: TGCAGCGCCCAGCCCCTCGGGTTAGCGGGAGGTACGCAGTATTTT.

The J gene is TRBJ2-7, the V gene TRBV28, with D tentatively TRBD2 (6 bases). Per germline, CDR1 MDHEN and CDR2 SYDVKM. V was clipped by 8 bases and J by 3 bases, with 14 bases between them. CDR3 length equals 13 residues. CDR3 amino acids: CASVHGGGYEQYF. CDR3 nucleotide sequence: TGTGCCAGCGTCCACGGGGGAGGCTACGAGCAGTACTTC.

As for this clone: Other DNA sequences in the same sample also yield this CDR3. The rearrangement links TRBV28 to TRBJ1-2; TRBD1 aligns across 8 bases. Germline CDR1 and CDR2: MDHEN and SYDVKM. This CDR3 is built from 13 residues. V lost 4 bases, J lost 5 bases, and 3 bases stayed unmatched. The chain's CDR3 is CASSSGQGYGYTF. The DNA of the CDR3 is TGTGCCAGCAGTTCCGGACAGGGTTATGGCTACACCTTC.

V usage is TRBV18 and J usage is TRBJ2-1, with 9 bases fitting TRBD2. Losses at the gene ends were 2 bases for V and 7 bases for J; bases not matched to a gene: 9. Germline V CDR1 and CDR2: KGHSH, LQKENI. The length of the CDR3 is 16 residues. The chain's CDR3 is CASSPVSVLAGNEQFF. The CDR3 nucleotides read TGTGCCAGCTCACCAGTGTCGGTTCTAGCGGGGAATGAGCAGTTCTTC.

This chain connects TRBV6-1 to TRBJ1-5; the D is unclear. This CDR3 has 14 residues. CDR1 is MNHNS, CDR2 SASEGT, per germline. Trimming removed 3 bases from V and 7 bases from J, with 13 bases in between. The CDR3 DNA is TGTGCCAGCAGTGACCCCTACCCCCGGCAGCCCCAGCATTTT. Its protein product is CASSDPYPRQPQHF.

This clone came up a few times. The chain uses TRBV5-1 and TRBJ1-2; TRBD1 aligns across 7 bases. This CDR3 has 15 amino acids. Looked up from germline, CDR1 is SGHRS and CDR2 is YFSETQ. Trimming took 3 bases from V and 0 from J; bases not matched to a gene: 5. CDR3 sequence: CASSYGQAANYGYTF. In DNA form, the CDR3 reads TGCGCCAGCAGCTATGGACAGGCAGCTAACTATGGCTACACCTTC.

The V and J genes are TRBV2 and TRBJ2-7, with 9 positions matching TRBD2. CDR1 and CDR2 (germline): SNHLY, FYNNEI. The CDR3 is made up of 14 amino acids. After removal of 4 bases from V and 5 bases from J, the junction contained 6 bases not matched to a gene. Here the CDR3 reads CASSVLAGVNEQYF. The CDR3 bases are TGTGCCAGCAGTGTATTAGCGGGAGTGAACGAGCAGTACTTC.

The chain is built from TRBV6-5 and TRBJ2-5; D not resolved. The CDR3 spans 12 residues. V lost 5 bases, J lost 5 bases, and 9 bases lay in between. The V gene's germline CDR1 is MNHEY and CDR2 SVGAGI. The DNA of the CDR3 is TGTGCCAGCAGTCGAGCCCGGGAGACCCAGTACTTC. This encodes CASSRARETQYF.

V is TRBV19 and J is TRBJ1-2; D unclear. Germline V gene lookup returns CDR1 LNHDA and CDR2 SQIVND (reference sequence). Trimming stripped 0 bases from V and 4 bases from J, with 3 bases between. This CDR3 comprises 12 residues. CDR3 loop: CASSIDSYGYTF. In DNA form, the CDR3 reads TGTGCCAGTAGTATAGACAGCTATGGCTACACCTTC.

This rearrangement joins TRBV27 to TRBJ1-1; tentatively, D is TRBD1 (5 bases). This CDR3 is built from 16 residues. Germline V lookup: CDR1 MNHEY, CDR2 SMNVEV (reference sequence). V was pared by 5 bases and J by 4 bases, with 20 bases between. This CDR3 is CASSGVGAGIVTEAFF. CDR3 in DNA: TGTGCCAGCAGTGGGGTTGGGGCGGGGATAGTCACTGAAGCTTTCTTT.

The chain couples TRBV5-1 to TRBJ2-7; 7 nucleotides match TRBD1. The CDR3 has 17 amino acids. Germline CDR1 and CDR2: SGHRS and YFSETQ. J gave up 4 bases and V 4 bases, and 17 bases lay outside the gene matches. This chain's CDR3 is CASSLTPDRARHYEQYF. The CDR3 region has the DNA TGCGCCAGCAGCCTAACCCCCGACAGGGCCAGGCATTACGAGCAGTACTTC.

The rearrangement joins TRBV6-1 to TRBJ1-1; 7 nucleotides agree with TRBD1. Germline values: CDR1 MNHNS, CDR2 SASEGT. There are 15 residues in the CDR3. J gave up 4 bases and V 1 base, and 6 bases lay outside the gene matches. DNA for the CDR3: TGTGCCAGCAGTGAAGGGGAGGCAGGGGGCACTGAAGCTTTCTTT. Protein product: CASSEGEAGGTEAFF.

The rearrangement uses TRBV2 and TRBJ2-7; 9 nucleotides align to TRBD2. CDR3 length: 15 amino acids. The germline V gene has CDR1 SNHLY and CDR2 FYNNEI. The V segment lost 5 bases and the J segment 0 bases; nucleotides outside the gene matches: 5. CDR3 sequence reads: CASSPTSGASYEQYF. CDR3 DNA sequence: TGTGCCAGCAGTCCGACTAGCGGAGCCTCCTACGAGCAGTACTTC.

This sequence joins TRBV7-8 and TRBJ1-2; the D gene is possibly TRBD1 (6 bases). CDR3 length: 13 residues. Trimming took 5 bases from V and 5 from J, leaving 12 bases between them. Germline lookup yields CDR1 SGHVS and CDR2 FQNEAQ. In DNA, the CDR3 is TGTGCCAGCAGCCAGGACAGTGTTTATGGCTACACCTTC. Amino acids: CASSQDSVYGYTF.

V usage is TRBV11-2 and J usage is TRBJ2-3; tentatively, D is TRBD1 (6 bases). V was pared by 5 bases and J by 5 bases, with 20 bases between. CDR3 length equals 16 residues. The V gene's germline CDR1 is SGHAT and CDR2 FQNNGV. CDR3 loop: CASSARMGRGKDTQYF. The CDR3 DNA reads TGTGCCAGCAGCGCACGCATGGGCAGGGGAAAAGATACGCAGTATTTT.